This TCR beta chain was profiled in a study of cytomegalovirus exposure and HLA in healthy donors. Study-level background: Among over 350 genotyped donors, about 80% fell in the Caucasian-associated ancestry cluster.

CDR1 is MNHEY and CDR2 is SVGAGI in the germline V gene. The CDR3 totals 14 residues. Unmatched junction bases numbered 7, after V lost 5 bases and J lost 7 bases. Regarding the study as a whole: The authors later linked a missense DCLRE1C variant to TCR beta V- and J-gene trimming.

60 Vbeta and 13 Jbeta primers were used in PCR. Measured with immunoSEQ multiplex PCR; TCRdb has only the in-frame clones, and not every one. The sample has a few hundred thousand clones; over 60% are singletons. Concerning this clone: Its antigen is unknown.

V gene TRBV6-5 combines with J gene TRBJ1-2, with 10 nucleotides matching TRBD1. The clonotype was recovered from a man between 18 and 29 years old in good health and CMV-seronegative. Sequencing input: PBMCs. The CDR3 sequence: CASSKSGTGAGYTF. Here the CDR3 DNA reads TGTGCCAGCAGTAAGTCCGGGACAGGGGCTGGCTACACCTTC.